The next 10 T cell receptor beta chains were all read from a single sample in a study of beta chain features in type 1 diabetes. Of the isolated RNA, all was reverse transcribed, and so the sequenced material was expressed TCRB transcripts. Profiling relied on immunoSEQ multiplex PCR, and the TCRdb table lists in-frame clones only, not all of them. The sample includes hundreds of thousands of clones, more than 9.5% of them seen just once. Sequencing was performed on naive CD4+ T cells from blood. The receptors come from a woman aged 25 to 39 in good health.

V usage is TRBV11-2 and J usage is TRBJ1-2; D is unresolved. Trimming removed 5 bases at V and 8 bases at J, with 12 bases between. Looked up from germline, CDR1 is SGHAT and CDR2 is FQNNGV. CDR3 length: 12 amino acids. This chain's CDR3 is CASSLLGGGYTF. CDR3 nucleotide sequence: TGTGCCAGCAGCCTTTTGGGAGGCGGCTACACCTTC.

The chain is built from TRBV28 and TRBJ1-2; 7 nucleotides align to TRBD1. V shed 5 bases and J 4 bases; nucleotides not matched to a gene: 4. CDR3 length: 13 residues. Germline V gives CDR1 MDHEN, CDR2 SYDVKM. CDR3 loop: CASSRGQSYGYTF. CDR3 bases: TGTGCCAGCAGTCGGGGACAGTCCTATGGCTACACCTTC.

This clone turned up a few times. The rearrangement uses TRBV29-1 and TRBJ1-2, with D unresolved. The CDR3 length is 15 residues. The V gene lost 3 bases and the J gene lost 4 bases, with 18 bases spanning the gap. The germline CDR1 and CDR2 sequences are SQVTM and ANQGSEA. The CDR3 is CSVDGGGGFFYGYTF. In DNA, the CDR3 is TGCAGCGTTGATGGAGGAGGAGGATTTTTCTATGGCTACACCTTC.

This CDR3 reads CASNRQGGLVNQPQHF. The CDR3 region has the DNA TGTGCCAGCAATCGCCAAGGGGGCTTGGTCAATCAGCCCCAGCATTTT. The chain recombines TRBV7-2 with TRBJ1-5, with 7 bases aligning to TRBD1. From germline, CDR1 is SGHTA and CDR2 FQGNSA. This CDR3 has 16 amino acids. V shed 7 bases, J shed 3 bases, and the junction held 12 bases outside the gene matches.

The chain carries TRBV5-1 and TRBJ2-5, with 7 bases fitting TRBD2. This CDR3 is 13 amino acids long. Germline V CDR1 and CDR2: SGHRS, YFSETQ. The junction had 6 bases not matched to a gene; V was cut back by 7 bases and J by 3 bases. The CDR3 coding sequence is TGCGCCAGCGCGGCGGGAGTAGAAGAGACCCAGTACTTC. Translation gives CASAAGVEETQYF.

V and J are TRBV20-1 and TRBJ2-3, with no clear D. V was cut by 6 bases and J by 5 bases, with 9 bases left in between. The CDR3 runs 11 residues. Germline CDR1 and CDR2: DFQATT and SNEGSKA (reference sequence). The CDR3 loop is CSANRGDTQYF. The CDR3 DNA is TGCAGTGCCAACCGAGGAGATACGCAGTATTTT.

V gene TRBV27 combines with J gene TRBJ2-7, with 9 bases fitting TRBD2. Germline V gives CDR1 MNHEY, CDR2 SMNVEV (reference sequence). The CDR3 is made up of 14 amino acids. V lost 8 bases and J lost 0; bases outside the gene matches: 5. CDR3 sequence reads: CASGAGGSSYEQYF. The CDR3 nucleotides are TGTGCCAGCGGGGCGGGAGGGAGCTCCTACGAGCAGTACTTC.

This rearrangement joins TRBV5-1 to TRBJ1-1; 8 bases align to TRBD1. The J segment lost 8 bases and the V segment lost 2 bases, leaving 8 bases of the junction unmatched. The CDR3 spans 14 residues. The V gene's germline CDR1 is SGHRS and CDR2 YFSETQ. CDR3 sequence: CASSFYRGGTEAFF. CDR3 bases: TGCGCCAGCAGCTTCTACAGGGGGGGTACCGAAGCTTTCTTT.

Only a few counts were recorded for this clone. The chain is built from TRBV5-5 and TRBJ1-2, with 7 nucleotides matching TRBD1. CDR1 and CDR2 from the germline V gene are SGHKS and YYEKEE (reference sequence). CDR3 length equals 14 residues. With 0 bases clipped from V and 4 bases from J, the junction kept 3 bases outside the gene matches. In DNA form, the CDR3 reads TGTGCCAGCAGCTTGGGGGGACAGCGCTATGGCTACACCTTC. This gives the protein CASSLGGQRYGYTF.

CDR3 bases: TGTGCCAGCAGCACTGGCGTCCAGCGGGATCAGCCCCAGCATTTT. Protein: CASSTGVQRDQPQHF. This rearrangement joins TRBV7-2 to TRBJ1-5, with D unclear. The germline gives CDR1 SGHTA, CDR2 FQGNSA. This CDR3 spans 15 amino acids. V was shortened by 5 bases and J by 5 bases, with 16 bases between the two germline ends.